The rows below give T cell receptor beta chains drawn from one sample of a study of T cells in Graves' hyperthyroidism and ophthalmopathy. TCRdb processed the multiplex PCR reads anew with MiXCR; each CDR3 protein has one entry. The sample has hundreds of thousands of distinct CDR3 sequences, about a sixth seen once. Material: blood. Receptors were obtained from a woman in her 30s with Graves' hyperthyroidism. The CDR3 runs from the conserved cysteine through the conserved F or W. Each record gives: D gene, clone size, J gene, V gene, CDR3 DNA, CDR3 protein. A D gene is named only where the DNA matches it firmly. The size entry is marked missing in some rows and otherwise reads once, few, many or a size class.

d_gene: .
abundance: few
j_gene: TRBJ2-1
v_gene: TRBV5-6
CDR3nt: TGTGCCAGCAGACGGCCAGGGGAACGAGAGTTCTTC
CDR3aa: CASRRPGEREFF

d_gene: .
abundance: .
j_gene: TRBJ1-2
v_gene: TRBV19
CDR3nt: TGTGCCAGTAGTCCCCGGCCAGGGGATGGCTACACCTTC
CDR3aa: CASSPRPGDGYTF

d_gene: .
abundance: many
j_gene: TRBJ2-7
v_gene: TRBV28
CDR3nt: TGTGCCAGCAGGGGGGAGAACTACGAGCAGTACTTC
CDR3aa: CASRGENYEQYF

d_gene: .
abundance: many
j_gene: TRBJ2-3
v_gene: TRBV11-3
CDR3nt: TGTGCCAGCAGCCGCTGGGTCAGCACAGATACGCAGTATTTT
CDR3aa: CASSRWVSTDTQYF

d_gene: .
abundance: .
j_gene: TRBJ2-5
v_gene: TRBV11-2
CDR3nt: TGTGCCAGCAGTCCTAGGGGTTGGGAGACCCAGTACTTC
CDR3aa: CASSPRGWETQYF

d_gene: .
abundance: few
j_gene: TRBJ1-2
v_gene: TRBV6-4
CDR3nt: TGTGCCAGCAGTGACGGGGCGGGTGGCTACACCTTC
CDR3aa: CASSDGAGGYTF

d_gene: TRBD1
abundance: many
j_gene: TRBJ1-4
v_gene: TRBV28
CDR3nt: TGTGCCAGCAGCAGCGTGGACAGGGTCAGGGAAAAACTGTTTTTT
CDR3aa: CASSSVDRVREKLFF

d_gene: TRBD2
abundance: many
j_gene: TRBJ2-1
v_gene: TRBV7-3
CDR3nt: TGTGCCAGCAGCTCCCCACTAGCGGGAGGGGGGGAGCAGTTCTTC
CDR3aa: CASSSPLAGGGEQFF

d_gene: TRBD1
abundance: many
j_gene: TRBJ2-5
v_gene: TRBV2
CDR3nt: TGTGCCAGCTCATACTCCGGGACAGGGTACCAAGAGACCCAGTACTTC
CDR3aa: CASSYSGTGYQETQYF

d_gene: .
abundance: few
j_gene: TRBJ2-6
v_gene: TRBV7-9
CDR3nt: TGTGCCAGCAGCTTCGGGGACGGTCGCTCTGGGGCCAACGTCCTGACTTTC
CDR3aa: CASSFGDGRSGANVLTF

d_gene: .
abundance: many
j_gene: TRBJ2-1
v_gene: TRBV28
CDR3nt: TGTGCCAGCACCGGGGGTTCGTTCCCCGAGCAGTTCTTC
CDR3aa: CASTGGSFPEQFF

d_gene: .
abundance: few
j_gene: TRBJ2-7
v_gene: TRBV6-1
CDR3nt: TGTGCCAGCAGTTATCCCCCCTACGAGCAGTACTTC
CDR3aa: CASSYPPYEQYF

d_gene: TRBD1
abundance: many
j_gene: TRBJ1-2
v_gene: TRBV28
CDR3nt: TGTGCCAGCAGTCCACTGACAGGGGACTATGGCTACACCTTC
CDR3aa: CASSPLTGDYGYTF

d_gene: .
abundance: .
j_gene: TRBJ2-3
v_gene: TRBV19
CDR3nt: TGTGCCAGTAGTATCCTAGAGGAGACAGATACGCAGTATTTT
CDR3aa: CASSILEETDTQYF

d_gene: TRBD1
abundance: .
j_gene: TRBJ2-7
v_gene: TRBV10-3
CDR3nt: TGTGCCATCGAATTCCCCCACAGGGGGCTGTACGAGCAGTACTTC
CDR3aa: CAIEFPHRGLYEQYF

d_gene: .
abundance: .
j_gene: TRBJ2-7
v_gene: TRBV19
CDR3nt: TGTGCCACCTCGGACAGTGGCTCCTACGAGCAGTACTTC
CDR3aa: CATSDSGSYEQYF

d_gene: .
abundance: many
j_gene: TRBJ2-3
v_gene: TRBV20-1
CDR3nt: TGCAGTGCTAGAGTCGCGGATAAGTGGGGGACAGATACGCAGTATTTT
CDR3aa: CSARVADKWGTDTQYF

d_gene: TRBD1
abundance: many
j_gene: TRBJ1-3
v_gene: TRBV28
CDR3nt: TGTGCCAGCAGACACGATTGGGGACAGAAGGGGGGAAACACCATATATTTT
CDR3aa: CASRHDWGQKGGNTIYF

d_gene: .
abundance: .
j_gene: TRBJ2-5
v_gene: TRBV15
CDR3nt: TGTGCCACTGCATTGACCCCCCTGAGGGAGACCCAGTACTTC
CDR3aa: CATALTPLRETQYF

d_gene: .
abundance: .
j_gene: TRBJ1-2
v_gene: TRBV5-1
CDR3nt: TGCGCCAGCAGCTTGGGGCAGACCTCCGACTATGGCTACACCTTC
CDR3aa: CASSLGQTSDYGYTF

d_gene: .
abundance: once
j_gene: TRBJ1-2
v_gene: TRBV15
CDR3nt: TGTGCCACCAGGGCAGGGGCCGAGTATGCCTACACCTTC
CDR3aa: CATRAGAEYAYTF

d_gene: TRBD2
abundance: .
j_gene: TRBJ2-3
v_gene: TRBV20-1
CDR3nt: TGCAGTCCAAAATGGAGCGGGGGCACAGATACGCAGTATTTT
CDR3aa: CSPKWSGGTDTQYF

d_gene: TRBD1
abundance: .
j_gene: TRBJ1-6
v_gene: TRBV12-3/TRBV12-4
CDR3nt: TGTGCCAGCAGTCCAGGGGACAGGGTTTCACCCCTCCACTTT
CDR3aa: CASSPGDRVSPLHF

d_gene: TRBD1
abundance: .
j_gene: TRBJ1-2
v_gene: TRBV20-1
CDR3nt: TGCAGTGCTAGAGATCGGGGACAGGGGCCCTTAACCTATGGCTACACCTTC
CDR3aa: CSARDRGQGPLTYGYTF

d_gene: TRBD1
abundance: many
j_gene: TRBJ1-5
v_gene: TRBV30
CDR3nt: TGTGCCTGGAGTGCAACGACAGGGAGTCAGCCCCAGCATTTT
CDR3aa: CAWSATTGSQPQHF

d_gene: .
abundance: many
j_gene: TRBJ2-1
v_gene: TRBV28
CDR3nt: TGTGCCAGCAGTTTACCGTGGGAAAGCTCCTACAATGAGCAGTTCTTC
CDR3aa: CASSLPWESSYNEQFF

d_gene: TRBD1
abundance: many
j_gene: TRBJ2-5
v_gene: TRBV7-3
CDR3nt: TGTGCCAGCAGCTTTGGGACAGGGGGCAAGGGGGAGACCCAGTACTTC
CDR3aa: CASSFGTGGKGETQYF

d_gene: .
abundance: many
j_gene: TRBJ1-1
v_gene: TRBV7-9
CDR3nt: TGTGCCAGCAGCCGTAAAGGGGGGGAGGTGACTGAAGCTTTCTTT
CDR3aa: CASSRKGGEVTEAFF

d_gene: .
abundance: many
j_gene: TRBJ1-5
v_gene: TRBV9
CDR3nt: TGTGCCAGCAGCGTAGATGCGGGGGATCAGCCCCAGCATTTT
CDR3aa: CASSVDAGDQPQHF

d_gene: .
abundance: many
j_gene: TRBJ1-1
v_gene: TRBV29-1
CDR3nt: TGCAGCGTCCCGACAGATATGAACACTGAAGCTTTCTTT
CDR3aa: CSVPTDMNTEAFF

d_gene: TRBD1
abundance: .
j_gene: TRBJ2-5
v_gene: TRBV7-3
CDR3nt: TGTGCCAGCAGCTTAACCCCGACAGGGGATGGGGAGACCCAGTACTTC
CDR3aa: CASSLTPTGDGETQYF

d_gene: .
abundance: few
j_gene: TRBJ1-5
v_gene: TRBV28
CDR3nt: TGTGCCAGCAGTCCAGAACAGGTTCGTATGGGGCAGCCCCAGCATTTT
CDR3aa: CASSPEQVRMGQPQHF

d_gene: TRBD2
abundance: many
j_gene: TRBJ2-3
v_gene: TRBV24-1
CDR3nt: TGTGCCACCAGTGAATCCGAGCTAGCGGGAGGAACGGATACGCAGTATTTT
CDR3aa: CATSESELAGGTDTQYF

d_gene: TRBD1
abundance: many
j_gene: TRBJ2-4
v_gene: TRBV28
CDR3nt: TGTGCCAGCAGTAACAGGGGGGCCAAAAACATTCAGTACTTC
CDR3aa: CASSNRGAKNIQYF

d_gene: .
abundance: .
j_gene: TRBJ1-5
v_gene: TRBV20-1
CDR3nt: TGCAGTGCTAGCGCAGGGAGTTTTAGGAGCAATCAGCCCCAGCATTTT
CDR3aa: CSASAGSFRSNQPQHF

d_gene: .
abundance: many
j_gene: TRBJ2-7
v_gene: TRBV7-2
CDR3nt: TGTGCCAGCAGCTCTTACACTAGCTTCTACGAGCAGTACTTC
CDR3aa: CASSSYTSFYEQYF

d_gene: TRBD1
abundance: many
j_gene: TRBJ2-1
v_gene: TRBV7-9
CDR3nt: TGTGCCAGCAGCTTGGTAGGGACAGGGAACAATGAGCAGTTCTTC
CDR3aa: CASSLVGTGNNEQFF

d_gene: .
abundance: many
j_gene: TRBJ2-3
v_gene: TRBV3-1
CDR3nt: TGTGCCAGCAGCCAAAAACTACGCACAGATACGCAGTATTTT
CDR3aa: CASSQKLRTDTQYF

d_gene: TRBD1
abundance: .
j_gene: TRBJ1-5
v_gene: TRBV3-1
CDR3nt: TGTGCCAGCAGCCAGGGACAGGCCAGCCAAAATCAGCCCCAGCATTTT
CDR3aa: CASSQGQASQNQPQHF

d_gene: .
abundance: .
j_gene: TRBJ2-2
v_gene: TRBV28
CDR3nt: TGTGCCAGTTGTGACAGAGTGAACACCGGGGAGCTGTTTTTT
CDR3aa: CASCDRVNTGELFF

d_gene: .
abundance: many
j_gene: TRBJ1-4
v_gene: TRBV2
CDR3nt: TGTGCCAGCAGGAAGAGGGGGACAACTAATGAAAAACTGTTTTTT
CDR3aa: CASRKRGTTNEKLFF

d_gene: TRBD1
abundance: .
j_gene: TRBJ1-6
v_gene: TRBV20-1
CDR3nt: TGCAGTGCTGTAAATGGGACAGGCCGTTATAATTCACCCCTCCACTTT
CDR3aa: CSAVNGTGRYNSPLHF

d_gene: TRBD1
abundance: many
j_gene: TRBJ1-2
v_gene: TRBV7-8
CDR3nt: TGTGCCAGCAGCCCCGGGACAGGGAGAGATCCTAACTATGGCTACACCTTC
CDR3aa: CASSPGTGRDPNYGYTF

d_gene: .
abundance: .
j_gene: TRBJ1-3
v_gene: TRBV29-1
CDR3nt: TGCAGTGTCACCTACTCTGGAAACACCGTATATTTT
CDR3aa: CSVTYSGNTVYF

d_gene: TRBD2
abundance: .
j_gene: TRBJ2-7
v_gene: TRBV6-1
CDR3nt: TGTGCCAGCAGTGAAAGAACTAGCGGGATTTCCTACGAGCAGTACTTC
CDR3aa: CASSERTSGISYEQYF